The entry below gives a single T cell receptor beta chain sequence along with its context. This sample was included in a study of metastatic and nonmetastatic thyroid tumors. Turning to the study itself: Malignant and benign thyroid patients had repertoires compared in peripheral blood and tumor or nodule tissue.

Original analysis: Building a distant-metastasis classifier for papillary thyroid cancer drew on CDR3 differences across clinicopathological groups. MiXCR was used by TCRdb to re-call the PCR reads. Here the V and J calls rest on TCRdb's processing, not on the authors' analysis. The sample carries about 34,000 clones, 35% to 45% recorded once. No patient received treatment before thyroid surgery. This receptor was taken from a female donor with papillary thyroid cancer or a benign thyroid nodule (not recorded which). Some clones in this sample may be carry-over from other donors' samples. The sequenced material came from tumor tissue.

DNA for the CDR3: TGTGCCAGCAGTTACGCGGGGGGGTCCAATCAGCCCCAGCATTTT. This translates into CASSYAGGSNQPQHF. The V call is TRBV6-2 or TRBV6-3, the J call TRBJ1-5; a possible D gene is TRBD1 (5 bases). This CDR3 region has 15 residues. CDR1 is MNHEY and CDR2 is SVGEGT in the germline V gene. Deletions cut 2 bases from V and 3 bases from J, with 11 bases between.